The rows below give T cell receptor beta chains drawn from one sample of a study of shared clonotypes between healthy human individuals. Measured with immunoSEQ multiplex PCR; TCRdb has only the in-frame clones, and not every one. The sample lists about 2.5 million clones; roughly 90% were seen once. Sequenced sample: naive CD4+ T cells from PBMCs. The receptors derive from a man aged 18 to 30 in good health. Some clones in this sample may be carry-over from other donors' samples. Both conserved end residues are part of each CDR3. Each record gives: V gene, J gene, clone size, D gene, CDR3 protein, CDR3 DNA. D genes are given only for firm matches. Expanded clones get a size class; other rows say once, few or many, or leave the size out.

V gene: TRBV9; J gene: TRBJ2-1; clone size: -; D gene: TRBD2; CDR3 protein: CASSPSGGGPSNEQFF; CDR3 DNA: TGTGCCAGCAGCCCGAGTGGGGGAGGGCCTTCCAATGAGCAGTTCTTC
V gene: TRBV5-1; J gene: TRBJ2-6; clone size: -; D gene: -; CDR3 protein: CASSLYAGPSGANVLTF; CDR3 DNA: TGCGCCAGCAGCTTGTATGCGGGACCCTCTGGGGCCAACGTCCTGACTTTC
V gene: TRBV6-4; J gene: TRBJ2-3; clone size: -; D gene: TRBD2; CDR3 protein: CASSVGLAGSTDTQYF; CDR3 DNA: TGTGCCAGCAGTGTCGGGCTAGCGGGGAGCACAGATACGCAGTATTTT
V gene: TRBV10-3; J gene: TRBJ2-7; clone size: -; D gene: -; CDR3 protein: CAISARSPEQYF; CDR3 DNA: TGTGCCATCAGTGCGAGATCCCCCGAGCAGTACTTC
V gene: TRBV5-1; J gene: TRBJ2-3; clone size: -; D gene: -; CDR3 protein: CASSLAARGSTDTQYF; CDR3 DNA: TGCGCCAGCAGCTTGGCCGCCAGGGGCAGCACAGATACGCAGTATTTT
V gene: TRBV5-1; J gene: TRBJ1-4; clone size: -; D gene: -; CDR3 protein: CASTLTGLGEKLFF; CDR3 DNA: TGCGCCAGCACCCTCACAGGGTTGGGTGAAAAACTGTTTTTT
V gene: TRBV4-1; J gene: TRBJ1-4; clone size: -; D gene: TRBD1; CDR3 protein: CASSQVTGNRGGEKLFF; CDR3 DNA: TGCGCCAGCAGCCAAGTGACAGGGAATCGAGGGGGTGAAAAACTGTTTTTT
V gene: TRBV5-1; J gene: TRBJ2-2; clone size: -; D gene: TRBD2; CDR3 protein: CASSVREATNTGELFF; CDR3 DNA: TGCGCCAGCAGCGTACGGGAGGCTACGAACACCGGGGAGCTGTTTTTT
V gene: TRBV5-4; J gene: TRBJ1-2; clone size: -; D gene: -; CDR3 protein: CASSDRTNYGYTF; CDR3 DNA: TGTGCCAGCAGCGACAGAACTAACTATGGCTACACCTTC
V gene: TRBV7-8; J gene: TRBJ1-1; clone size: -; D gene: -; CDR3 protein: CASSPIYPSNTEAFF; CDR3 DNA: TGTGCCAGCAGCCCTATCTATCCCTCGAACACTGAAGCTTTCTTT
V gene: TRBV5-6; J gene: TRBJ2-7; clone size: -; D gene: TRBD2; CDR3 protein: CASSLRASGTSYEQYF; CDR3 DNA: TGTGCCAGCAGCCTAAGGGCTAGCGGGACGTCCTACGAGCAGTACTTC
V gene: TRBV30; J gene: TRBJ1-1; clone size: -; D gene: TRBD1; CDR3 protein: CALTPRGGKAFF; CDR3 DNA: TGTGCCTTAACCCCCAGGGGGGGGAAAGCTTTCTTT
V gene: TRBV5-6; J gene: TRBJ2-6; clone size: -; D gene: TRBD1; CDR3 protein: CASSLTGEGANVLTF; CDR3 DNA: TGTGCCAGCAGCTTGACAGGGGAGGGGGCCAACGTCCTGACTTTC
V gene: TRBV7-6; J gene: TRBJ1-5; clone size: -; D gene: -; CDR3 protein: CASSPTGGGGAWPQHF; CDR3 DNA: TGTGCCAGCAGCCCCACTGGTGGGGGGGGAGCGTGGCCCCAGCATTTT
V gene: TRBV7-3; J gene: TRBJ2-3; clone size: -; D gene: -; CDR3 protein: CASSPQGATPTDTQYF; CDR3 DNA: TGTGCCAGCAGCCCCCAAGGAGCTACCCCCACAGATACGCAGTATTTT
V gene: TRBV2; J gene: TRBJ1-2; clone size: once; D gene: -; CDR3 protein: CASSDPGNYGYTF; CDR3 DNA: TGTGCCAGCAGTGATCCAGGGAACTATGGCTACACCTTC
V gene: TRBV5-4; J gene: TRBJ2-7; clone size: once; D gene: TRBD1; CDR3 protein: CASSLDQGVYEQYF; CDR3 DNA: TGTGCCAGCAGCTTGGATCAGGGGGTCTACGAGCAGTACTTC
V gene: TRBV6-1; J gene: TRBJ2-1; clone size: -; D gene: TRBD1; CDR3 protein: CASSARTGIYNEQFF; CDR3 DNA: TGTGCCAGCAGTGCCCGGACAGGGATCTACAATGAGCAGTTCTTC
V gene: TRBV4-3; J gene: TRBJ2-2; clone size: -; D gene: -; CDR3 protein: CASSQVGDTGELFF; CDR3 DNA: TGCGCCAGCAGCCAAGTGGGAGACACCGGGGAGCTGTTTTTT
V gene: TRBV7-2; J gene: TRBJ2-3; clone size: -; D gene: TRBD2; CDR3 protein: CASSWKGGGSFTDTQYF; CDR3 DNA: TGTGCCAGCAGCTGGAAGGGAGGCGGGAGTTTCACAGATACGCAGTATTTT
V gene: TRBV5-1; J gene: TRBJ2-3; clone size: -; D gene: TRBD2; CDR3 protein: CASSLEASGSTDTQYF; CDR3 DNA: TGCGCCAGCAGCTTGGAAGCTAGCGGGAGCACAGATACGCAGTATTTT
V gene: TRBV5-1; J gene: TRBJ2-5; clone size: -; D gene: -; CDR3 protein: CASSLAGTRQETQYF; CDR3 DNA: TGCGCCAGCAGCTTGGCCGGGACTCGCCAAGAGACCCAGTACTTC
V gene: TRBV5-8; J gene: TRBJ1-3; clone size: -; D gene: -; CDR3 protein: CASSKVVFSGNTIYF; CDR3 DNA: TGTGCCAGCAGCAAGGTCGTATTCTCTGGAAACACCATATATTTT